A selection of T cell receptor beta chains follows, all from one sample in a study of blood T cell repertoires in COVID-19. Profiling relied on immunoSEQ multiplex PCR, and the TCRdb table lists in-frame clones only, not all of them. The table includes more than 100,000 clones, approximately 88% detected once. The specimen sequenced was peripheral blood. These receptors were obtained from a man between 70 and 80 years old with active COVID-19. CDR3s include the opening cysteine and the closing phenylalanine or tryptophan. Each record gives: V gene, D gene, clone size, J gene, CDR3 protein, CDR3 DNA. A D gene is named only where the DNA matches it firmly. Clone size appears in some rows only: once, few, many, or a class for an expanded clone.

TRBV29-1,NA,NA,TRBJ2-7,CSVQGSYEQYF,TGCAGCGTTCAGGGGTCGTACGAGCAGTACTTC
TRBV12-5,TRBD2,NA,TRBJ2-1,CASAQTSGRYNEQFF,TGTGCTAGTGCCCAGACTAGCGGGAGGTACAATGAGCAGTTCTTC
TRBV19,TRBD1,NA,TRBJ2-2,CASSTRQGNTGELFF,TGTGCCAGTAGTACTCGACAGGGAAACACCGGGGAGCTGTTTTTT
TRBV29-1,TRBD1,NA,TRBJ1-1,CSVGLGTGTEAFF,TGCAGCGTCGGACTCGGGACAGGGACTGAAGCTTTCTTT
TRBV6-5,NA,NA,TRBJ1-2,CASIRGEETNYGYTF,TGTGCCAGCATCAGAGGGGAGGAAACTAACTATGGCTACACCTTC
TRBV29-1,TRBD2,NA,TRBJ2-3,CSAGTSAEDTQYF,TGCAGCGCCGGGACTAGCGCCGAAGATACGCAGTATTTT
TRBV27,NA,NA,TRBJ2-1,CASSLSGGPYNEQFF,TGTGCCAGCAGTTTAAGCGGAGGGCCCTACAATGAGCAGTTCTTC
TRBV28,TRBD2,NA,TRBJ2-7,CASSSGGRREQYF,TGTGCCAGCAGTTCTGGCGGGAGACGCGAGCAGTACTTC
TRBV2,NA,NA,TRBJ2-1,CASSWRLVNEQFF,TGTGCCAGCAGCTGGAGACTAGTCAATGAGCAGTTCTTC
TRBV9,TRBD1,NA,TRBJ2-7,CASSVAGTDEQYF,TGTGCCAGCAGCGTAGCTGGGACAGACGAGCAGTACTTC
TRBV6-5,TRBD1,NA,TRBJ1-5,CASRPSDRGNQPQHF,TGTGCCAGCAGACCCTCGGACAGGGGCAATCAGCCCCAGCATTTT
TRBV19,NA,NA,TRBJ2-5,CARQKGVGEAQETQYF,TGTGCCAGGCAGAAAGGGGTGGGTGAGGCCCAAGAGACCCAGTACTTC
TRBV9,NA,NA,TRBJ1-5,CASSVGTAGQPQHF,TGTGCCAGCAGCGTAGGGACCGCGGGTCAGCCCCAGCATTTT
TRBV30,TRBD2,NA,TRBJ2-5,CAWTSGSPQETQYF,TGTGCCTGGACTAGCGGGAGTCCTCAAGAGACCCAGTACTTC
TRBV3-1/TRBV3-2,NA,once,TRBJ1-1,CASSQVEQTEAFF,TGTGCCAGCAGCCAAGTCGAACAGACTGAAGCTTTCTTT
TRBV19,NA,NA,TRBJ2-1,CASSRSMSSYNEQFF,TGTGCCAGTAGTCGGTCCATGAGCTCCTACAATGAGCAGTTCTTC
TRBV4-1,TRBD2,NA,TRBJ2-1,CASSQLAGRHHYNEQFF,TGCGCCAGCAGCCAGCTAGCGGGAAGACACCACTACAATGAGCAGTTCTTC
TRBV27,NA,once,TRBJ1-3,CASSLSGEGYSGNTIYF,TGTGCCAGCAGTTTATCGGGGGAGGGATACTCTGGAAACACCATATATTTT
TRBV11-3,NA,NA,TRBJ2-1,CASSPPGGRPYNEQFF,TGTGCCAGCAGCCCCCCCGGAGGGAGGCCCTACAATGAGCAGTTCTTC
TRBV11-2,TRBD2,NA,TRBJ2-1,CASTLAVGEQFF,TGTGCCAGCACCCTAGCGGTTGGTGAGCAGTTCTTC
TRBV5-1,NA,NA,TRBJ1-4,CASSLGGGEHEKLFF,TGCGCCAGCAGCCTAGGCGGGGGGGAGCATGAAAAACTGTTTTTT
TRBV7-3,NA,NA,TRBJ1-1,CASSSTPDTEAFF,TGTGCCAGCAGCTCCACCCCAGACACTGAAGCTTTCTTT
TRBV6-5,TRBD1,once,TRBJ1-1,CASRGTGGGSEAFF,TGTGCCAGCAGGGGGACAGGGGGGGGCTCTGAAGCTTTCTTT
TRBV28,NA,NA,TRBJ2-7,CASSIGRGTAEQYF,TGTGCCAGCAGCATTGGTAGGGGGACCGCCGAGCAGTACTTC